The 30 T cell receptor beta chains below come from one sample, sequenced in a study of cytomegalovirus exposure and HLA in healthy donors. A multiplex PCR was run with 60 Vbeta primers and 13 Jbeta primers. The repertoire was sequenced with immunoSEQ multiplex PCR; TCRdb's copy has only in-frame clones and lacks some. The sample contains roughly 180,000 clones, approximately 88% of which appear only once. The sample comprised PBMCs. The receptors shown here come from a boy between 2 and 10 years old in good health and CMV-seronegative.

The chain carries TRBV9 and TRBJ2-3, with 13 bases fitting TRBD2. Germline lookup yields CDR1 SGDLS and CDR2 YYNGEE. The junction had 3 bases not matched to a gene; V was cut back by 3 bases and J by 2 bases. This CDR3 is 16 amino acids long. In DNA form, the CDR3 reads TGTGCCAGCAGCGCCGGACTAGCGGGGGACACAGATACGCAGTATTTT. It yields the protein CASSAGLAGDTDTQYF.

A few counts support this clone. The same CDR3 also results from other DNA sequences found in this sample. V is TRBV30 and J is TRBJ1-1, with TRBD1 identical over 7 bases. After removal of 3 bases from V and 3 bases from J, the junction contained 4 bases not matched to a gene. Germline loops: CDR1 GTSNPN, CDR2 SVGIG (reference sequence). The CDR3 is made up of 13 amino acids. CDR3 DNA: TGTGCCTGGAGACGAGGGGGCCACACTGAAGCTTTCTTT. Its translation: CAWRRGGHTEAFF.

This clone has a handful of counts. V is TRBV7-9 and J is TRBJ1-1, with D unclear. The germline CDR1 and CDR2 sequences are SEHNR and FQNEAQ (reference sequence). V was trimmed by 6 bases and J by 8 bases, leaving 10 bases between them. The length of the CDR3 is 11 residues. The CDR3 region is CASSYAGEAFF. Written as DNA, the CDR3 is TGTGCCAGCAGTTACGCTGGCGAAGCTTTCTTT.

The chain is built from TRBV5-6 and TRBJ1-2; D is possibly TRBD1 (6 bases). The CDR3 spans 12 residues. V was cut by 4 bases and J by 7 bases, with 11 bases left in between. Germline V gene sequence: CDR1 SGHDT, CDR2 YYEEEE. CDR3 residues: CASSPQGFGYTF. CDR3 sequence (DNA): TGTGCCAGCAGCCCACAGGGTTTTGGCTACACCTTC.

The rearrangement links TRBV7-8 to TRBJ1-5; 8 nucleotides line up with TRBD1. V lost 5 bases and J lost 4; bases outside the gene matches: 7. Germline V gives CDR1 SGHVS, CDR2 FQNEAQ. This CDR3 has 15 residues. The CDR3 nucleotides read TGTGCCAGCAGCCCCGGGACAGGTGGGAATCAGCCCCAGCATTTT. It is translated as CASSPGTGGNQPQHF.

The J gene is TRBJ2-3, the V gene TRBV29-1, with TRBD2 matching 9 bases. CDR1 is SQVTM and CDR2 is ANQGSEA in the germline V gene. V was pared by 6 bases and J by 2 bases, with 9 bases of the junction left unmatched. The CDR3 loop spans 15 amino acids. CDR3 in DNA: TGCAGCGTGGTCGAGCGGGGGGCAATCACAGATACGCAGTATTTT. As protein: CSVVERGAITDTQYF.

This chain connects TRBV19 to TRBJ2-2; 11 positions agree with TRBD2. From germline, CDR1 is LNHDA and CDR2 SQIVND (reference sequence). The CDR3 is 15 residues long. The ends lost 8 bases at V and 5 bases at J; junction bases unmatched: 7. CDR3 coding DNA: TGTGCCAGTGGAAAAGGACTAGCGGGTACCGGGGAGCTGTTTTTT. Its translation: CASGKGLAGTGELFF.

This rearrangement joins TRBV6-6 to TRBJ1-1; 10 bases are shared with TRBD1. The junction had 3 bases not matched to a gene; V was cut back by 2 bases and J by 3 bases. The length of the CDR3 is 15 residues. CDR1 and CDR2 from the germline V gene are MNHNY and SVGAGI (reference sequence). CDR3 DNA: TGTGCCAGCAGTTACGGCGGGACAGGGGACACTGAAGCTTTCTTT. Translated: CASSYGGTGDTEAFF.

This clone appeared once. The chain recombines TRBV5-8 with TRBJ2-7; tentatively, D is TRBD1 (6 bases). The germline V gene encodes CDR1 SGHTS and CDR2 YDEGEE. Trimming removed 5 bases from V and 2 bases from J, with 20 bases in between. This CDR3 has 16 residues. The CDR3 bases are TGTGCCAGCAGAGGGGTCAGGGGAAGGGCAGCCTACGAGCAGTACGTC. It yields the protein CASRGVRGRAAYEQYV.

V is TRBV9 and J is TRBJ2-2; TRBD1 agrees at 10 bases. Losses at the gene ends were 0 bases for V and 3 bases for J; bases not matched to a gene: 2. The CDR3 has 16 residues. Per germline, CDR1 SGDLS and CDR2 YYNGEE. As DNA, the CDR3 is TGTGCCAGCAGCGTAGGGACAGGGGGGGACACCGGGGAGCTGTTTTTT. This codes for CASSVGTGGDTGELFF.

The chain uses TRBV6-5 and TRBJ1-2, with TRBD1 identical over 8 bases. The germline V gene encodes CDR1 MNHEY and CDR2 SVGAGI. The CDR3 loop spans 15 amino acids. V shed 8 bases and J 2 bases; nucleotides not matched to a gene: 10. CDR3 sequence (DNA): TGTGCCAGCGGCACCCAGAGGACAGGGAACTATGGCTACACCTTC. Translated, it gives CASGTQRTGNYGYTF.

This clone was seen a handful of times. The chain employs TRBV5-4 and TRBJ1-1; D perhaps matches TRBD1 (5 bases). Germline V gene sequence: CDR1 SGHNT, CDR2 YYREEE (reference sequence). The CDR3 has 13 amino acids. V lost 5 bases and J lost 6, with 14 bases in between. In nucleotides, the CDR3 is TGTGCCAGCAGTGTTGAAGGGGTGGCTGAAGCTTTCTTT. Translated: CASSVEGVAEAFF.

CDR3 residues: CASSLGRFRDRDTIGYTF. In DNA, the CDR3 is TGCGCCAGCAGCTTGGGGCGCTTTCGGGACAGAGATACTATTGGCTACACCTTC. The V call is TRBV5-1, the J call TRBJ1-2; the match to TRBD1 covers 7 bases. There are 18 residues in the CDR3. From germline, CDR1 is SGHRS and CDR2 YFSETQ. Trimming at V came to 0 bases and at J to 7 bases, leaving 18 bases not matched to a gene.

The chain uses TRBV6-1 and TRBJ1-1, with D unclear. CDR3 size: 13 residues. The V and J ends lost 3 bases and 3 bases respectively, with 8 bases between them. Germline values: CDR1 MNHNS, CDR2 SASEGT. In DNA form, the CDR3 reads TGTGCCAGCAGTGACGGGTTAGACACTGAAGCTTTCTTT. The encoded protein is CASSDGLDTEAFF.

The sample holds one count of this clone. The chain uses TRBV5-1 and TRBJ2-5; 10 bases align to TRBD2. This CDR3 spans 16 amino acids. The V and J ends lost 0 bases and 4 bases, in that order; junction bases with no gene match: 6. Germline CDR1 is SGHRS and CDR2 is YFSETQ. CDR3 sequence: CASSLGSGGAGETQYF. CDR3 in DNA: TGCGCCAGCAGCTTGGGGAGCGGGGGGGCTGGAGAGACCCAGTACTTC.

The chain has TRBV9 and TRBJ2-5, with D possibly matching TRBD2 (7 bases). This CDR3 has 17 amino acids. V lost 4 bases and J 3 bases, leaving 22 bases between the germline ends. The germline V gene has CDR1 SGDLS and CDR2 YYNGEE. Here the CDR3 DNA reads TGTGCCAGCAGCCAATTAGGGGGGGAGTCTATCAAAGAGACCCAGTACTTC. Amino acid sequence: CASSQLGGESIKETQYF.

The rearrangement uses TRBV4-1 and TRBJ2-5; weak D call: TRBD2 (6 bases). This CDR3 has 15 residues. Germline CDR1 MGHRA, CDR2 YSYEKL. The V end was cut by 1 base, the J end by 4 bases, with 13 bases between. The CDR3 sequence: CASSQVPLALETQYF. CDR3 DNA sequence: TGCGCCAGCAGCCAAGTACCCCTAGCGTTAGAGACCCAGTACTTC.

The chain employs TRBV28 and TRBJ2-3; 9 nucleotides agree with TRBD2. Unmatched junction bases numbered 7, after V lost 5 bases and J lost 4 bases. CDR1 and CDR2 (germline): MDHEN, SYDVKM. This CDR3 is built from 15 residues. CDR3 amino acids: CASSSLSGGSDTQYF. For the CDR3, the DNA is TGTGCCAGCAGTAGTCTGAGCGGGGGGTCAGATACGCAGTATTTT.

The V call is TRBV6-6, the J call TRBJ2-7; TRBD1 is a possible D gene (6 bases). V lost 7 bases and J 4 bases, leaving 14 bases between the germline ends. Looked up from germline, CDR1 is MNHNY and CDR2 is SVGAGI (reference sequence). CDR3 length equals 13 residues. The CDR3 here is CASNTGIGYEQYV. The CDR3 nucleotides are TGTGCCAGCAACACAGGGATTGGTTACGAGCAGTACGTC.

The chain couples TRBV9 to TRBJ1-3; a weak D match, TRBD1 (6 bases). From germline, CDR1 is SGDLS and CDR2 YYNGEE. Deletions cut 0 bases from V and 2 bases from J, with 12 bases between. CDR3 length: 16 amino acids. CDR3 coding DNA: TGTGCCAGCAGCGTAGAGTTAGAGGGGGCTGGAAACACCATATATTTT. Its protein is CASSVELEGAGNTIYF.

V gene TRBV18 combines with J gene TRBJ2-3; 9 nucleotides align to TRBD1. The CDR3 runs to 16 residues. CDR1 and CDR2 from the germline V gene are KGHSH and LQKENI. The ends lost 1 base at V and 0 bases at J; junction bases unmatched: 2. Here the CDR3 DNA reads TGTGCCAGCTCACCACGGGGACAGGGAAGCACAGATACGCAGTATTTT. As protein: CASSPRGQGSTDTQYF. The full variable domain, with the rest looked up from reference TRBV18 and TRBJ2-3, is NAGVMQNPRHLVRRRGQEARLRCSPMKGHSHVYWYRQLPEEGLKFMVYLQKENIIDESGMPKERFSAEFPKEGPSILRIQQVVRGDSAAYFCASSPRGQGSTDTQYFGPGTRLTVL.

This clone occurred a few times. V usage is TRBV6-5 and J usage is TRBJ1-4; TRBD1 might be the D (5 bases). Germline CDR1 is MNHEY and CDR2 is SVGAGI. The CDR3 totals 15 residues. V lost 7 bases and J 0 bases, leaving 12 bases between the germline ends. The CDR3 sequence is CASKNRQATNEKLFF. CDR3 bases: TGTGCCAGCAAGAACAGGCAAGCAACTAATGAAAAACTGTTTTTT.

V and J are TRBV11-3 and TRBJ2-3; 8 bases match TRBD2. Germline lookup yields CDR1 SGHNT and CDR2 YENEEA. J gave up 4 bases and V 4 bases, and 1 base lay outside the gene matches. The CDR3 contains 13 residues. CDR3 DNA sequence: TGTGCCAGCAGCTCGGGGGGGGCAGATACGCAGTATTTT. It codes for CASSSGGADTQYF. Looking up the rest from reference TRBV11-3 and TRBJ2-3 gives the full variable domain: EAGVVQSPRYKIIEKKQPVAFWCNPISGHNTLYWYLQNLGQGPELLIRYENEEAVDDSQLPKDRFSAERLKGVDSTLKIQPAELGDSAVYLCASSSGGADTQYFGPGTRLTVL.

This chain links TRBV7-7 with TRBJ2-3, with TRBD2 matching over 15 bases. Germline CDR1 is SSHAT and CDR2 is FNYEAQ (reference sequence). V shed 5 bases, J shed 6 bases, and the junction held 3 bases outside the gene matches. This CDR3 comprises 15 residues. As DNA, the CDR3 is TGTGCCAGCAGCCCGGGACTAGCGGGGGGTGATACGCAGTATTTT. Translating it yields CASSPGLAGGDTQYF.

The chain recombines TRBV14 with TRBJ1-1; D remains unclear. The length of the CDR3 is 12 residues. Trimming removed 5 bases at V and 4 bases at J, with 8 bases between. The germline CDR1 and CDR2 sequences are SGHDN and FVKESK. The CDR3 spells CASSYRSTEAFF. Written as DNA, the CDR3 is TGTGCCAGCAGCTATAGGAGCACTGAAGCTTTCTTT.

The V and J genes are TRBV20-1 and TRBJ1-2; perhaps TRBD1 as D (5 bases). Trimming took off 6 bases at V and 4 bases at J, with 9 bases between the two ends. Germline lookup yields CDR1 DFQATT and CDR2 SNEGSKA (reference sequence). The CDR3 extends over 11 amino acids. The CDR3 nucleotides are TGCAGTGCCGGGGGGTTCTATGGCTACACCTTC. Translated, it gives CSAGGFYGYTF.

This clone was seen a handful of times. The V gene is TRBV28, the J gene TRBJ2-3; 8 nucleotides agree with TRBD2. V shed 7 bases, J shed 4 bases, and the junction held 10 bases outside the gene matches. Per germline, CDR1 MDHEN and CDR2 SYDVKM. The CDR3 runs 15 residues. CDR3 in amino acids: CASKGTRAGADTQYF. CDR3 nucleotides: TGTGCCAGCAAGGGGACTAGGGCTGGTGCAGATACGCAGTATTTT. The entire variable domain, with the rest obtained from reference TRBV28 and TRBJ2-3, is as follows: DVKVTQSSRYLVKRTGEKVFLECVQDMDHENMFWYRQDPGLGLRLIYFSYDVKMKEKGDIPEGYSVSREKKERFSLILESASTNQTSMYLCASKGTRAGADTQYFGPGTRLTVL.

The chain is built from TRBV15 and TRBJ2-5, with a tentative D call TRBD2 (5 bases). The CDR3 contains 13 residues. Germline CDR1 is LNHNV and CDR2 is YYDKDF (reference sequence). Trimming shortened V by 3 bases and J by 4 bases, and 9 bases separated the two germline ends. The DNA of the CDR3 is TGTGCCACCAGCAGGGGAGTCCGAGAGACCCAGTACTTC. It translates to CATSRGVRETQYF.

This chain joins TRBV7-2 and TRBJ2-5, with D perhaps matching TRBD2 (5 bases). Looked up from germline, CDR1 is SGHTA and CDR2 is FQGNSA. CDR3 length equals 14 residues. Trimming pared 0 bases from V and 1 base from J, leaving 6 bases between. The CDR3 sequence: CASSLASGQETQYF. In DNA, the CDR3 is TGTGCCAGCAGCTTAGCGAGCGGCCAAGAGACCCAGTACTTC.

The J gene is TRBJ1-2, the V gene TRBV7-2; D gene unclear. V was clipped by 5 bases and J by 12 bases, with 19 bases between them. CDR3 size: 13 residues. Germline assignment: CDR1 SGHTA and CDR2 FQGNSA. The CDR3 region is CASSPLLTAEDTF. The DNA for the CDR3 is TGTGCCAGCAGCCCCCTCCTAACCGCGGAGGACACCTTC.